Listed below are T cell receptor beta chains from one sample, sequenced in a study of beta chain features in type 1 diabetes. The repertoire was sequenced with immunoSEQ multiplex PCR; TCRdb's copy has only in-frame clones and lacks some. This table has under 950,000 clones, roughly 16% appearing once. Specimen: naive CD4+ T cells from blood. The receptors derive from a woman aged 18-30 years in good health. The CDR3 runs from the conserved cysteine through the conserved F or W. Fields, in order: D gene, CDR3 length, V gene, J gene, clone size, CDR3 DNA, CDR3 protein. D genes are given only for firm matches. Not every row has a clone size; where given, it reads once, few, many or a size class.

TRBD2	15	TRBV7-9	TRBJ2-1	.	TGTGCCAGCAGCTTAGGTATAGCGGGGGGCAATGAGCAGTTCTTC	CASSLGIAGGNEQFF
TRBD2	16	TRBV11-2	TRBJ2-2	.	TGTGCCAGCAGCCGGGCCGGGACTAGAGTCACCGGGGAGCTGTTTTTT	CASSRAGTRVTGELFF
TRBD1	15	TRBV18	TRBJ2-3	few	TGTGCCAGCTCACCACAGGGACAGCCAGGGGATACGCAGTATTTT	CASSPQGQPGDTQYF
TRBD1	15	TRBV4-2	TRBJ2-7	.	TGTGCCAGCAGCCAACGGGACAGGGGGCTCTACGAGCAGTACTTC	CASSQRDRGLYEQYF
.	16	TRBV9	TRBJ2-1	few	TGTGCCAGCAGCGTCGACTTGGACCCTCCCTACAATGAGCAGTTCTTC	CASSVDLDPPYNEQFF
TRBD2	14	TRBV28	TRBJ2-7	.	TGTGCCAGCAGGAGAGCGGGAGAAGGGTACGAGCAGTACTTC	CASRRAGEGYEQYF
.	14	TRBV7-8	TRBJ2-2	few	TGTGCCAGCAGCTTAAGGAGGGAGACCGGGGAGCTGTTTTTT	CASSLRRETGELFF
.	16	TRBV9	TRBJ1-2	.	TGTGCCAGCAGCGTAGCCCATTCAGCGGGTTTCTATGGCTACACCTTC	CASSVAHSAGFYGYTF
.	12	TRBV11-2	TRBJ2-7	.	TGTGCCAGCAGTTACACAGGAGGCGGGCAGTACTTC	CASSYTGGGQYF
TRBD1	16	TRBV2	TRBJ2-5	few	TGTGCCAGCACCGAGCGATCCGGACAGGAACAAGAGACCCAGTACTTC	CASTERSGQEQETQYF
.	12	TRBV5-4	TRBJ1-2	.	TGTGCCAGCAGCGCAGGGGACTATGGCTACACCTTC	CASSAGDYGYTF
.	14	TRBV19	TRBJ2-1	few	TGTGCCAGTAGTATACCCGGAAGCTACAATGAGCAGTTCTTC	CASSIPGSYNEQFF
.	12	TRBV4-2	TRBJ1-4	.	TGTGCCAGCAGCCGCGGTAATGAAAAACTGTTTTTT	CASSRGNEKLFF
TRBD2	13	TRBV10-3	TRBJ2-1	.	TGTGCCATCAATGAGCGGGAGGGTGCTGAGCAGTTCTTC	CAINEREGAEQFF
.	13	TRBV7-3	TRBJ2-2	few	TGTGCCAGCAGCACGTACAACACCGGGGAGCTGTTTTTT	CASSTYNTGELFF
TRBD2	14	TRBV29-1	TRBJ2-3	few	TGCAGCGTTATACTAGCGGGCCTCACAGATACGCAGTATTTT	CSVILAGLTDTQYF
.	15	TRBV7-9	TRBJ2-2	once	TGTGCCAGCAGCCTAAGGCGGGACGGCTCTGGGGAGCTGTTTTTT	CASSLRRDGSGELFF
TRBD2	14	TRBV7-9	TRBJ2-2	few	TGTGCCAGCAAACCTCAGCGGGAGAACGGGGAGCTGTTTTTT	CASKPQRENGELFF
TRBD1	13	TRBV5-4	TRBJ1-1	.	TGTGCCAGCAGCCGGGGACAGGGGACTGAAGCTTTCTTT	CASSRGQGTEAFF
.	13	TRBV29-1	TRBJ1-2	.	TGCAGCGTTGGCAGGGACGGGTACTATGGCTACACCTTC	CSVGRDGYYGYTF
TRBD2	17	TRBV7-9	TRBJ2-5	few	TGTGCCAGCAGCTCCCCTGGGGGACTAGGACCGCAAGAGACCCAGTACTTC	CASSSPGGLGPQETQYF
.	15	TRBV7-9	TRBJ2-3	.	TGTGCCAGCACCTTATCAATATCTAGCACAGATACGCAGTATTTT	CASTLSISSTDTQYF
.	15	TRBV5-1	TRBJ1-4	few	TGCGCCAGCAGCTTGGGTCCGGTGTGGGCTGAAAAACTGTTTTTT	CASSLGPVWAEKLFF
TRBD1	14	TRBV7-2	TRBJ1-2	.	TGTGCCAGCAGCCCTTCCGGGACAGGGAGTGGCTACACCTTC	CASSPSGTGSGYTF
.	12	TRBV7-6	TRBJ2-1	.	TGTGCCTCCGGGGGCTCCTACAATGAGCAGTTCTTC	CASGGSYNEQFF
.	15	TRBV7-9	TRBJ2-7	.	TGTGCCAGCAGCTCTTGGGACGGCCTCTCCTACGAGCAGTACTTC	CASSSWDGLSYEQYF
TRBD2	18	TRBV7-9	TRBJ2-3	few	TGTGCCAGCAGCTACCCCCTATCTATAGCGGGAGTTACAGATACGCAGTATTTT	CASSYPLSIAGVTDTQYF
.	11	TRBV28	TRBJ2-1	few	TGTGCCAGCGCGATCTGGAATGAGCAGTTCTTC	CASAIWNEQFF
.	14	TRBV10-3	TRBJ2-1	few	TGTGCCATCAGTGTCCAGGGGTCCTACAATGAGCAGTTCTTC	CAISVQGSYNEQFF
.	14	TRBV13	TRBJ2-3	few	TGTGCCAGCAGCACATCTAGCGGCACAGATACGCAGTATTTT	CASSTSSGTDTQYF
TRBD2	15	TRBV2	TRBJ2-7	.	TGTGCCAGCAGTGAAGCGGCTAGCGGGAGTTACGAGCAGTACTTC	CASSEAASGSYEQYF
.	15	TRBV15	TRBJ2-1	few	TGTGCCACCTCTCCGTCGGGACTGATGTACAATGAGCAGTTCTTC	CATSPSGLMYNEQFF
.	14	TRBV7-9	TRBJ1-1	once	TGTGCCAGCACTCGACCTGGGGGACTGGCTGAAGCTTTCTTT	CASTRPGGLAEAFF
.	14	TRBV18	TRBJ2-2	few	TGTGCCAGCTCACCGTCTTTAGACACCGGGGAGCTGTTTTTT	CASSPSLDTGELFF
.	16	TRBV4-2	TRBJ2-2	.	TGTGCCAGCAGCCAAGAGGAGTGGACTTTGACCGGGGAGCTGTTTTTT	CASSQEEWTLTGELFF
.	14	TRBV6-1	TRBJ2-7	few	TGTGCCAGCAGTGATGGTAGAGGGACCTACGAGCAGTACTTC	CASSDGRGTYEQYF
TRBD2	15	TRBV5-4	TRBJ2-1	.	TGTGCCAGCAGCCCCAGGGGAGCGGGAGTCAATGAGCAGTTCTTC	CASSPRGAGVNEQFF
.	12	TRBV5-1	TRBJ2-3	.	TGCGCCAGCCGGTGGAGCACAGATACGCAGTATTTT	CASRWSTDTQYF
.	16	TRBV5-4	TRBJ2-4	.	TGTGCCAGCAGCCGCCCCTCCGGGACGGCCAAAAACATTCAGTACTTC	CASSRPSGTAKNIQYF
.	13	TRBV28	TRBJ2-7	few	TGTGCCAGCAGCCCGGACAGTTCCCACGAGCAGTACTTC	CASSPDSSHEQYF
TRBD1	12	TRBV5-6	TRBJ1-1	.	TGTGCCAGCAGCTTGACAGGGGCTGAAGCTTTCTTT	CASSLTGAEAFF
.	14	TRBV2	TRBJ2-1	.	TGTGCCAGCAGCTCTGACAAAACCTACAATGAGCAGTTCTTC	CASSSDKTYNEQFF
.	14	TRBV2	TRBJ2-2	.	TGTGCCAGCACCCCAGACATGAACACCGGGGAGCTGTTTTTT	CASTPDMNTGELFF
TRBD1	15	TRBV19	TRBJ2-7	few	TGTGCCAGTAGTGCGCGGACAGGGGCTACCTACGAGCAGTACTTC	CASSARTGATYEQYF